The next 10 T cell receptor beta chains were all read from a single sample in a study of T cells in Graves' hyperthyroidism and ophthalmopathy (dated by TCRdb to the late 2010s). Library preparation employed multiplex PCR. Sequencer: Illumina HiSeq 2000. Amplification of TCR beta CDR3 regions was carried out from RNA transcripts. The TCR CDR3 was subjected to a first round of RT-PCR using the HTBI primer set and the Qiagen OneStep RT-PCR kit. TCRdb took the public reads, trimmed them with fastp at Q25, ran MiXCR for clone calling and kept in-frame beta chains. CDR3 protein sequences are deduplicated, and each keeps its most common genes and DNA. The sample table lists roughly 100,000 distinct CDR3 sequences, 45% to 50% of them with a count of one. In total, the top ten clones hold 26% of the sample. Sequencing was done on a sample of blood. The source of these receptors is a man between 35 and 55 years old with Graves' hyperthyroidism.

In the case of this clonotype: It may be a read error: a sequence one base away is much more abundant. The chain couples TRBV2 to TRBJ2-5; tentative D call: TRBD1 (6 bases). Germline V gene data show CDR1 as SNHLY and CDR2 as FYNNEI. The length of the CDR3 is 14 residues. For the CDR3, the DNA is TGTGTCAGCAGTCAGAGGGGGTTCGGAGAGACCCAGTACTTC. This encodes CVSSQRGFGETQYF.

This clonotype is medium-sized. The CDR3 reads CASSHGGNNEQFF. CDR3 DNA: TGTGCCAGCAGCCACGGGGGGAACAATGAGCAGTTCTTC. The chain links TRBV7-3 to TRBJ2-1; 7 nucleotides align to TRBD2. V trimming: 5 bases; J trimming: 5 bases; junction bases outside the gene matches: 3. The CDR3 is 13 amino acids. CDR1 SGHTA and CDR2 FQGTGA come from the germline V gene.

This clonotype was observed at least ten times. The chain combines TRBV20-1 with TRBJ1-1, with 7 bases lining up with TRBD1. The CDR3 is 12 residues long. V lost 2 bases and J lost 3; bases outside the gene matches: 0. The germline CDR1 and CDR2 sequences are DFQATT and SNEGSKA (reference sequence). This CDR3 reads CSARQGDTEAFF. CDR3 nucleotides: TGCAGTGCTAGACAGGGGGACACTGAAGCTTTCTTT.

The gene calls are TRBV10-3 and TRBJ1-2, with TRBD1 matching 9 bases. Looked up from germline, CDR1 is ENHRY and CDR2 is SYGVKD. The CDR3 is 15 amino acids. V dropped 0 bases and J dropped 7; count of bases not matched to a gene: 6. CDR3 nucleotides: TGTGCCATCAGTGAGTCGGTGAAGGGACAGGGTGGCTACACCTTC. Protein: CAISESVKGQGGYTF.

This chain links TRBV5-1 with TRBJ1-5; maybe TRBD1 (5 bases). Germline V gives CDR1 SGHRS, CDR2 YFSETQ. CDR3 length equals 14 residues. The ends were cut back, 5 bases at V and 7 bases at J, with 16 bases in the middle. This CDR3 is CASRVQSGDQPQHF. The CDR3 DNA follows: TGCGCCAGCAGAGTCCAGAGCGGGGACCAGCCCCAGCATTTT.

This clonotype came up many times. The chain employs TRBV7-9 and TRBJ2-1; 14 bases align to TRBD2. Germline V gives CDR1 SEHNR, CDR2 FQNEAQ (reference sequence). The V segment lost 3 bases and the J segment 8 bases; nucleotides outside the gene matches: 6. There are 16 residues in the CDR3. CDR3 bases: TGTGCCAGCAGCTTGGGACTAGCGGGAGCAAGGGATGAGCAGTTCTTC. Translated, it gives CASSLGLAGARDEQFF.

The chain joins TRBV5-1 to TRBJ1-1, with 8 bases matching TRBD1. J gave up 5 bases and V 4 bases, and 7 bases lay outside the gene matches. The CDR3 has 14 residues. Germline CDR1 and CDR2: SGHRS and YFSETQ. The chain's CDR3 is CASSPGGAGTEAFF. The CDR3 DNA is TGCGCCAGCAGCCCAGGGGGCGCGGGGACTGAAGCTTTCTTT.

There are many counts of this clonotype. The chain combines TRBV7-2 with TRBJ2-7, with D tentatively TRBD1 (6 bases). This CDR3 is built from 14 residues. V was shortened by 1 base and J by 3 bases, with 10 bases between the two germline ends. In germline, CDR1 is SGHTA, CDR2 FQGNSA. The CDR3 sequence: CASSLGQAYYEQYF. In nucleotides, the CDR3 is TGTGCCAGCAGCTTAGGACAGGCTTACTACGAGCAGTACTTC.

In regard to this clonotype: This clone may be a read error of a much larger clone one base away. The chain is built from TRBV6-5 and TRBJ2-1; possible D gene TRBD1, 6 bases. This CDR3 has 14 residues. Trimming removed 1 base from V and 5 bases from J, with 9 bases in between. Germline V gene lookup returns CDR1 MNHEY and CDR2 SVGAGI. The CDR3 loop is CASSYLGANNEQFF. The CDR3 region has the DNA TGTGCCAGCAGTTACTTGGGGGCCAACAATGAGCAGTTCTTC.

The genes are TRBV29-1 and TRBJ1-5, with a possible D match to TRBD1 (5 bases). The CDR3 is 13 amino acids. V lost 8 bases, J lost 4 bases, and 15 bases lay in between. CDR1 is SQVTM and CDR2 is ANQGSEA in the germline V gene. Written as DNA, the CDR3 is TGCAGCTTGTCGGGGGTTGGTAATCAGCCCCAGCATTTT. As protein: CSLSGVGNQPQHF.